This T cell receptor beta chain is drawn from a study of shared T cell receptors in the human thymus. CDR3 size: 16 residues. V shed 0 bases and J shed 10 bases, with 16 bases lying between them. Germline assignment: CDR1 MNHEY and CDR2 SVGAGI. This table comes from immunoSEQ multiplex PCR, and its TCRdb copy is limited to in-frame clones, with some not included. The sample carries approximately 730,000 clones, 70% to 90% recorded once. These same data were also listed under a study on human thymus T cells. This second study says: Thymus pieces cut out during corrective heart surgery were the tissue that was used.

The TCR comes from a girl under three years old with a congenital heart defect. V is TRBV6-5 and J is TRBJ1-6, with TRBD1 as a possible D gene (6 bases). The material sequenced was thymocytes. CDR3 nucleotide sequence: TGTGCCAGCAGTTACTCTCGAGGCAGGGGTAGATCACCCCTCCACTTT. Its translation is CASSYSRGRGRSPLHF.